This is a list of T cell receptor beta chains from one sample in a study of TIL therapy for anti-PD-1-resistant metastatic lung cancer. This table comes from immunoSEQ multiplex PCR, and its TCRdb copy is limited to in-frame clones, with some not included. The table has around 50,000 clones, around four fifths seen once. Material: blood, obtained at baseline. Receptors originate from a person aged 25 to 85 with non-small cell lung cancer. Each CDR3 is given with its conserved first and last residue. A D gene is named only where the DNA matches it firmly. Size values are once, few and many counts, or a class for expanded clones, and some rows have none.

v_call,j_call,d_call,clone_size,cdr3_aa,cdr3_nt
TRBV5-1,TRBJ1-5,NA,NA,CASSSLPLTGIGDNQPQHF,TGCGCCAGCAGCTCGTTGCCCCTTACAGGGATTGGTGACAATCAGCCCCAGCATTTT
TRBV4-1,TRBJ2-7,TRBD1,NA,CASSESGGSYEQYF,TGCGCCAGCAGCGAGTCAGGGGGCTCCTACGAGCAGTACTTC
TRBV6-5,TRBJ2-3,NA,NA,CASRKLDTQYF,TGTGCCAGCAGGAAGTTAGATACGCAGTATTTT
TRBV29-1,TRBJ2-3,TRBD2,NA,CSGGTSGVNTQYF,TGCAGCGGGGGGACTAGCGGGGTTAATACGCAGTATTTT
TRBV5-1,TRBJ2-2,TRBD2,once,CASSSPSGRSANTGELFF,TGCGCCAGCAGCTCTCCTAGCGGGAGAAGTGCGAACACCGGGGAGCTGTTTTTT
TRBV27,TRBJ1-4,NA,NA,CASRRASTNEKLFF,TGTGCCAGCAGACGGGCCTCAACTAATGAAAAACTGTTTTTT
TRBV5-4,TRBJ2-6,TRBD2,NA,CASNNGGSSGANVLTF,TGTGCCAGCAATAACGGGGGGAGCTCTGGGGCCAACGTCCTGACTTTC
TRBV5-1,TRBJ2-7,TRBD1,NA,CASSLGQGEDYEQYF,TGCGCCAGCAGCTTGGGACAGGGGGAAGACTACGAGCAGTACTTC
TRBV21-1,TRBJ2-1,NA,NA,CASSKNGGERSSSYNEQFF,TGTGCCAGCAGCAAAAATGGGGGTGAGCGGAGCAGCTCCTACAATGAGCAGTTCTTC
TRBV29-1,TRBJ1-2,NA,NA,CLALTVYGYTF,TGCCTCGCCCTGACGGTTTATGGCTACACCTTC
TRBV6-5,TRBJ2-3,NA,NA,CASTNTDTQYF,TGTGCCAGCACCAATACAGATACGCAGTATTTT
TRBV7-2,TRBJ2-3,TRBD2,NA,CASSSGLAGNTQQYF,TGTGCCAGCAGCTCAGGACTAGCGGGAAACACACAGCAGTATTTT
TRBV9,TRBJ2-7,NA,NA,CASSVVGTNSYEQYF,TGTGCCAGCAGCGTAGTAGGGACAAACTCCTACGAGCAGTACTTC
TRBV11-3,TRBJ1-3,NA,NA,CASSRDVGSGNTIYF,TGTGCCAGCAGCCGGGACGTAGGCTCTGGAAACACCATATATTTT
TRBV5-4,TRBJ1-3,NA,few,CASSLGASGNTIYF,TGTGCCAGCAGCTTGGGTGCCTCTGGAAACACCATATATTTT
TRBV11-2,TRBJ2-7,TRBD1,NA,CASSLGQGVSYEQYF,TGTGCCAGCAGCTTAGGGCAGGGGGTCTCCTACGAGCAGTACTTC
TRBV27,TRBJ2-7,NA,many,CASRDNSYEQYF,TGTGCCAGCAGGGACAACTCCTACGAGCAGTACTTC
TRBV28,TRBJ1-2,NA,NA,CASSLTPLPDKRGYTF,TGTGCCAGCAGTTTAACCCCACTACCGGACAAGCGGGGCTACACCTTC
TRBV21-1,TRBJ1-2,NA,few,CASSHPANGYTF,TGTGCCAGCAGCCACCCCGCGAACGGCTACACCTTC
TRBV28,TRBJ1-5,TRBD1,NA,CASSLRRDRGRQSNQPQHF,TGTGCCAGCAGTTTACGGAGAGACAGGGGGCGTCAGAGCAATCAGCCCCAGCATTTT
TRBV11-2,TRBJ1-1,NA,NA,CASSLVRGGTEAFF,TGTGCCAGCAGCTTAGTCCGGGGAGGAACTGAAGCTTTCTTT
TRBV11-3,TRBJ2-2,NA,NA,CASSLYSTGRGTGELFF,TGTGCCAGCAGCTTATATTCTACGGGGCGGGGCACCGGGGAGCTGTTTTTT
TRBV7-2,TRBJ1-2,TRBD1,NA,CASSATGWVYGYTF,TGTGCCAGCAGCGCGACAGGGTGGGTCTATGGCTACACCTTC
TRBV7-2,TRBJ2-1,NA,NA,CASSLVHANEQFF,TGTGCCAGCAGCTTAGTCCACGCGAATGAGCAGTTCTTC
TRBV28,TRBJ1-4,TRBD1,NA,CASSLFGTDHEKLFF,TGTGCCAGCAGTTTGTTCGGGACAGACCATGAAAAACTGTTTTTT
TRBV5-6,TRBJ2-7,TRBD2,NA,CASSLLGLAGNYEQYF,TGTGCCAGCAGCTTGCTAGGACTAGCGGGGAACTACGAGCAGTACTTC
TRBV6-6,TRBJ2-3,TRBD1,NA,CASSRDSTDTQYF,TGTGCCAGCAGTCGGGACAGTACAGATACGCAGTATTTT
TRBV29-1,TRBJ2-7,TRBD2,NA,CSVHPASGRAQGYEQYF,TGCAGCGTTCACCCGGCTAGCGGGAGGGCCCAGGGTTACGAGCAGTACTTC
TRBV6-1,TRBJ2-7,NA,NA,CASSEGLYEQYF,TGTGCCAGCAGTGAGGGGCTCTACGAGCAGTACTTC
TRBV2,TRBJ2-7,NA,NA,CASSVLELQYF,TGTGCCAGCAGTGTGCTTGAATTACAGTACTTC
TRBV7-8,TRBJ1-5,NA,medium-sized,CASSGGAEQPQHF,TGTGCCAGCTCCGGGGGGGCTGAACAGCCCCAGCATTTT
TRBV6-5,TRBJ1-2,NA,many,CASSSTKTGSYTF,TGTGCCAGCAGTAGTACCAAAACAGGGAGCTACACCTTC
TRBV2,TRBJ2-4,NA,NA,CASSESRASKNIQYF,TGTGCCAGCAGTGAATCCCGGGCTTCCAAAAACATTCAGTACTTC
TRBV12-5,TRBJ2-7,NA,NA,CASGLVGGFSYEQYF,TGTGCTAGTGGTTTGGTAGGCGGGTTCTCCTACGAGCAGTACTTC
TRBV4-3,TRBJ2-3,TRBD2,NA,CASSQVAGGSGRTDTQYF,TGCGCCAGCAGCCAAGTAGCGGGGGGGTCCGGGCGCACAGATACGCAGTATTTT
TRBV5-1,TRBJ2-6,NA,NA,CASSRSTGANVLTF,TGCGCCAGCAGTCGATCAACTGGGGCCAACGTCCTGACTTTC
TRBV6-4,TRBJ1-1,TRBD1,few,CASSVDRDREAFF,TGTGCCAGCAGTGTTGATCGGGACAGGGAAGCTTTCTTT